The source of this T cell receptor beta chain is a study of blood T cell repertoires in COVID-19. As for the study in general: PBMCs, B-cell-depleted T cells, or T cells were the source of the cDNA or gDNA that made up the material.

Adults between about 18 and 95 years of age took part from under 25 US areas. Clinical histories supplied by participants themselves formed the basis of cohort assignment. The protocol was immunoSEQ multiplex PCR, while the TCRdb copy is restricted to in-frame clones and leaves out a portion. There are 240,000 or so clones in the sample; around 89% occur only once, and roughly 9% lies in the top ten. Trimming removed 0 bases at V and 1 base at J, with 9 bases between. CDR3 length: 14 residues. Per germline, CDR1 GTSNPN and CDR2 SVGIG (reference sequence). The V gene is TRBV30, the J gene TRBJ1-2; D is unclear. The sequence came from a man between 40 and 49 years old who had recovered from COVID-19. Source material: PBMCs or T cells enriched from blood (not recorded which). CDR3 nucleotide sequence: TGTGCCTGGAGTGTAGAGGTGGTTAACTATGGCTACACCTTC. This sequence encodes CAWSVEVVNYGYTF.